Each of the 24 T cell receptor beta chains below was sequenced from the same sample in a study of CD8+ T cells in alopecia areata. Stated treatment: oral pan-JAK inhibitor, 5-10 mg twice daily. RNA extraction and reverse transcription yielded cDNA as sequencing template. Assay: immunoSEQ multiplex PCR; the TCRdb copy retains only in-frame clones and omits some. The profile shows about 64,000 clones, under 60% of them singletons. The sequenced sample was CD8+ T cells sorted from blood, obtained at roughly week 36, from a patient treated with tofacitinib. The source is a human donor with alopecia areata.

The chain has TRBV27 and TRBJ1-2; the match to TRBD1 covers 8 bases. CDR3 length equals 12 residues. After removal of 7 bases from V and 6 bases from J, the junction contained 4 bases not matched to a gene. Germline-derived CDR1 and CDR2 are MNHEY and SMNVEV (reference sequence). CDR3 protein: CASKQGADGYTF. The CDR3 DNA reads as TGTGCCAGCAAGCAGGGGGCGGATGGCTACACCTTC.

The chain employs TRBV29-1 and TRBJ1-1; unclear D gene. Trimming stripped 5 bases from V and 1 base from J, with 11 bases between. CDR1 and CDR2 (germline): SQVTM, ANQGSEA. The CDR3 extends over 13 amino acids. The CDR3 DNA sequence: TGCAGCGTTCCGACGGAGCGGAACACTGAAGCTTTCTTT. This gives the protein CSVPTERNTEAFF. The full variable domain, rest sourced from reference TRBV29-1 and TRBJ1-1, is SAVISQKPSRDICQRGTSLTIQCQVDSQVTMMFWYRQQPGQSLTLIATANQGSEATYESGFVIDKFPISRPNLTFSTLTVSNMSPEDSSIYLCSVPTERNTEAFFGQGTRLTVV.

The chain links TRBV30 to TRBJ1-4, with D possibly matching TRBD1 (5 bases). V was clipped by 0 bases and J by 7 bases, with 12 bases between them. There are 14 residues in the CDR3. Germline V lookup: CDR1 GTSNPN, CDR2 SVGIG (reference sequence). CDR3 coding DNA: TGTGCCTGGAGTGTTTTGCCAAGGGGTGAAAAACTGTTTTTT. Translated, it gives CAWSVLPRGEKLFF.

The CDR3 DNA sequence: TGCGCCAGCAGCCAAGGAAGGTTGAACACTGAAGCTTTCTTT. This gives the protein CASSQGRLNTEAFF. The rearrangement joins TRBV4-1 to TRBJ1-1; D uncertain. Germline assignment: CDR1 MGHRA and CDR2 YSYEKL. This CDR3 spans 14 amino acids. V lost 1 base to trimming and J lost 0 bases, with 6 bases between them.

This clone came up a few times. At one of its ends the junction is not consistent with the germline gene, which may arise from a read error. This chain uses TRBV13 with TRBJ2-7; possibly TRBD2 for D (5 bases). CDR1 is PRHDT, CDR2 FYEKMQ, per germline (reference sequence). The CDR3 is made up of 16 amino acids. In nucleotides, the CDR3 is TGCGCCAGCAGCCAAGAACTGGTGGGGAGCTCCTACGAGCAGTACTTC. This codes for CASSQELVGSSYEQYF. The variable domain in full, with the rest retrieved from reference TRBV13 and TRBJ2-7, is AAGVIQSPRHLIKEKRETATLKCYPIPRHDTVYWYQQGPGQDPQFLISFYEKMQSDKGSIPDRFSAQQFSDYHSELNMSSLELGDSALYFCASSQELVGSSYEQYFGPGTRLTVT.

The V gene is TRBV4-1, the J gene TRBJ1-1, with D unresolved. Germline V gives CDR1 MGHRA, CDR2 YSYEKL. The length of the CDR3 is 12 residues. The V end lost 3 bases, the J end lost 8 bases, and 10 bases lay between the germline ends. The CDR3 reads CASSHGAGEAFF. In nucleotides, the CDR3 is TGCGCCAGCAGCCACGGTGCGGGCGAAGCTTTCTTT.

This chain links TRBV2 with TRBJ2-7; D gene unclear. The CDR3 loop spans 11 amino acids. In germline, CDR1 is SNHLY, CDR2 FYNNEI. Trimming pared 2 bases from V and 3 bases from J, leaving 2 bases between. CDR3 amino acids: CASSELYEQYF. DNA of the CDR3: TGTGCCAGCAGTGAACTCTACGAGCAGTACTTC.

The V gene is TRBV29-1, the J gene TRBJ2-1, with D perhaps being TRBD1 or TRBD2 (5 bases each). CDR1 is SQVTM, CDR2 ANQGSEA, per germline. This CDR3 spans 10 amino acids. Trimming stripped 6 bases from V and 15 bases from J, with 15 bases between. CDR3 amino acids: CSVGPGPSFF. The CDR3 nucleotides are TGCAGCGTCGGTCCGGGACCTTCGTTCTTC.

The J gene is TRBJ1-2, the V gene TRBV6-5; TRBD1 might be the D (5 bases). Germline lookup yields CDR1 MNHEY and CDR2 SVGAGI. V gave up 1 base and J gave up 4 bases, with 16 bases separating them. CDR3 length: 16 residues. The CDR3 reads CASSYLGGTFSYGYTF. The CDR3 DNA sequence: TGTGCCAGCAGTTACTTGGGCGGGACCTTTTCCTATGGCTACACCTTC.

The gene calls are TRBV29-1 and TRBJ2-7, with D uncertain. Between the trimmed V and J ends, which lost 4 bases and 2 bases, there was a span of 9 bases. Germline V gives CDR1 SQVTM, CDR2 ANQGSEA. This CDR3 region has 12 residues. CDR3 in amino acids: CSVVSVPYEQYF. CDR3 in DNA: TGCAGCGTTGTATCGGTACCCTACGAGCAGTACTTC.

The chain has TRBV27 and TRBJ1-5; weak D call: TRBD1 (5 bases). V lost 3 bases to trimming and J lost 7 bases, with 10 bases between them. The CDR3 spans 13 residues. Per the germline V gene, CDR1 is MNHEY and CDR2 is SMNVEV (reference sequence). The CDR3, as DNA: TGTGCCAGCAGTTTGTCTGGGGGACAGCCCCAGCATTTT. This gives the protein CASSLSGGQPQHF.

This chain links TRBV29-1 with TRBJ2-3; D possibly corresponds to TRBD2 (5 bases). The CDR3 sequence is 12 residues long. Germline values: CDR1 SQVTM, CDR2 ANQGSEA. V gave up 3 bases and J gave up 6 bases, with 10 bases separating them. Here the CDR3 reads CSVEWGEDTQYF. CDR3 sequence (DNA): TGCAGCGTTGAGTGGGGAGAGGATACGCAGTATTTT.

This clone has only a few counts. The chain employs TRBV29-1 and TRBJ1-2; D remains unclear. V was cut by 4 bases and J by 2 bases, with 20 bases left in between. Germline V CDR1 and CDR2: SQVTM, ANQGSEA. The CDR3 runs to 16 residues. The chain's CDR3 is CSVVPLRVNPNYGYTF. The CDR3 nucleotides read TGCAGCGTTGTTCCCCTGAGGGTCAATCCCAACTATGGCTACACCTTC.

The V call is TRBV5-1, the J call TRBJ2-1; no clear D gene. Trimming removed 1 base at V and 8 bases at J, with 7 bases between. The CDR3 extends over 12 amino acids. Germline loops: CDR1 SGHRS, CDR2 YFSETQ. The CDR3 region has the DNA TGCGCCAGCAGCTTGAATCCATATGAGCAGTTCTTC. Its translation: CASSLNPYEQFF.

CDR3 in amino acids: CASSESASAAYNEQFF. CDR3 nucleotide sequence: TGTGCCAGCAGTGAATCGGCTAGCGCGGCCTACAATGAGCAGTTCTTC. This chain joins TRBV2 and TRBJ2-1, with a possible D match to TRBD2 (6 bases). The CDR3 is made up of 16 amino acids. CDR1 and CDR2 (germline): SNHLY, FYNNEI. Trimming stripped 2 bases from V and 2 bases from J, with 13 bases between.

V and J are TRBV28 and TRBJ2-7, with D uncertain. The CDR3 has 13 amino acids. Germline V CDR1 and CDR2: MDHEN, SYDVKM. The V gene lost 6 bases and the J gene lost 6 bases, with 15 bases spanning the gap. The CDR3 loop is CASRGYRIGEQYF. The DNA of the CDR3 is TGTGCCAGCAGGGGTTATAGGATAGGCGAGCAGTACTTC. Supplemented by reference TRBV28 and TRBJ2-7, the full variable domain reads DVKVTQSSRYLVKRTGEKVFLECVQDMDHENMFWYRQDPGLGLRLIYFSYDVKMKEKGDIPEGYSVSREKKERFSLILESASTNQTSMYLCASRGYRIGEQYFGPGTRLTVT.

The chain recombines TRBV4-3 with TRBJ2-7; 9 bases are shared with TRBD2. V lost 4 bases to trimming and J lost 6 bases; unmatched junction nucleotides: 10. CDR1 and CDR2 (germline): LGHNA, YSLEER. This CDR3 has 15 amino acids. The CDR3 DNA reads as TGCGCCAGCAGCCCCTCAGCGGGAGGTCCCACCGAGCAGTACTTC. Translated: CASSPSAGGPTEQYF.

The chain joins TRBV9 to TRBJ2-1, with D uncertain. The CDR3 totals 16 residues. The V end lost 0 bases, the J end lost 0 bases, and 10 bases lay between the germline ends. Looked up from germline, CDR1 is SGDLS and CDR2 is YYNGEE. CDR3 sequence: CASSVEGSSSYNEQFF. CDR3 nucleotides: TGTGCCAGCAGCGTAGAGGGCTCGAGCTCCTACAATGAGCAGTTCTTC.

The sample holds a few counts of this clone. The chain combines TRBV29-1 with TRBJ2-7; D uncertain. V lost 5 bases, J lost 0 bases, and 8 bases lay in between. This CDR3 is built from 12 residues. The germline gives CDR1 SQVTM, CDR2 ANQGSEA. Here the CDR3 DNA reads TGCAGCGTTTATGGCAGCTCCTACGAGCAGTACTTC. This translates into CSVYGSSYEQYF.

This clone was counted only a few times. The chain couples TRBV7-9 to TRBJ2-7; 11 bases agree with TRBD1. The ends lost 5 bases at V and 5 bases at J; junction bases unmatched: 11. There are 16 residues in the CDR3. Germline V gene sequence: CDR1 SEHNR, CDR2 FQNEAQ (reference sequence). The CDR3 spells CASSATQGQGVHEQYF. CDR3 DNA: TGTGCCAGCAGCGCGACCCAGGGACAGGGGGTCCACGAGCAGTACTTC.

The sample holds a few counts of this clone. CDR3 protein: CASSFKDRIYEQYF. The CDR3 nucleotides are TGTGCCAGCAGCTTTAAAGACAGGATCTACGAGCAGTACTTC. The chain recombines TRBV13 with TRBJ2-7; D is perhaps TRBD1 (6 bases). Trimming removed 3 bases from V and 3 bases from J, with 12 bases in between. CDR1 and CDR2 (germline): PRHDT, FYEKMQ (reference sequence). The CDR3 is made up of 14 amino acids.

The chain couples TRBV10-3 to TRBJ1-1; D possibly corresponds to TRBD1 (5 bases). This CDR3 is built from 13 residues. V was trimmed by 3 bases and J by 5 bases, leaving 10 bases between them. Germline V gene sequence: CDR1 ENHRY, CDR2 SYGVKD. CDR3 nucleotides: TGTGCCATCAGTGACGGCTGGGGGACTGAAGCTTTCTTT. Translating it yields CAISDGWGTEAFF.

This clone was counted once. V usage is TRBV5-1 and J usage is TRBJ2-3, with 7 bases lining up with TRBD2. The CDR3 consists of 15 residues. In germline, CDR1 is SGHRS, CDR2 YFSETQ. The V gene end was trimmed by 2 bases and the J gene end by 4 bases; junction bases not matched to a gene: 7. In nucleotides, the CDR3 is TGCGCCAGCAGCTTTTCCGGGGGGTACGCAGATACGCAGTATTTT. Its translation is CASSFSGGYADTQYF.

This rearrangement joins TRBV5-6 to TRBJ1-4; D perhaps matches TRBD1 (5 bases). The CDR3 consists of 14 residues. Germline V lookup: CDR1 SGHDT, CDR2 YYEEEE. The V gene lost 4 bases and the J gene lost 3 bases, with 10 bases spanning the gap. CDR3 in DNA: TGTGCCAGCAGCCGAGGGGCCGCTAATGAAAAACTGTTTTTT. Translated, it gives CASSRGAANEKLFF.